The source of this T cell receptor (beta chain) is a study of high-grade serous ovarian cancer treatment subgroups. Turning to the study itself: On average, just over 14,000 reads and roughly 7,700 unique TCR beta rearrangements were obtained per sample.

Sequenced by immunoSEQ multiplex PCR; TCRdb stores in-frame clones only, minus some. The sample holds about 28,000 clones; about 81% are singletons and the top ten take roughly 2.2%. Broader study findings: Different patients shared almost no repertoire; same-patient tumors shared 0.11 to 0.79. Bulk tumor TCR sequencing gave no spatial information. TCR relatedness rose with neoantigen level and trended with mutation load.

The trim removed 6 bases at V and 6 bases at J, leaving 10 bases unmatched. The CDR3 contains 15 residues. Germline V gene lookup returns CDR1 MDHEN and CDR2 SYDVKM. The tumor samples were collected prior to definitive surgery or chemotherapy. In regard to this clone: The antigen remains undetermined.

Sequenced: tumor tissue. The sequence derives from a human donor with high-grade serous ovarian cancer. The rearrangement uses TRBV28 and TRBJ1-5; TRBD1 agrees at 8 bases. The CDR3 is CASSRSRGLVQPQHF. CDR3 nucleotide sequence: TGTGCCAGCAGCCGATCCAGGGGGCTAGTTCAGCCCCAGCATTTT.